The next 18 T cell receptor beta chains were all read from a single sample in a study of T cell repertoires and HLA-DP antigens. Repertoires were generated with immunoSEQ multiplex PCR, while TCRdb's copy carries only in-frame clones and drops some. The sample consists of over 60,000 clones, about four fifths of them appearing once. Their recognized antigens are unknown. The specimen sequenced was CD4+ T cells from PBMCs. The source is a man in his sixties in good health and CMV-seronegative.

The chain carries TRBV7-8 and TRBJ2-2; no reliable D call. CDR1 is SGHVS and CDR2 is FQNEAQ in the germline V gene. V lost 3 bases, J lost 1 base, and 6 bases lay in between. The CDR3 has 14 amino acids. This chain's CDR3 is CASSFRRNTGELFF. Written as DNA, the CDR3 is TGTGCCAGCAGCTTCCGGCGGAACACCGGGGAGCTGTTTTTT.

The genes are TRBV7-2 and TRBJ1-3; D might be TRBD1 (5 bases). Trimming took 3 bases from V and 3 from J, leaving 9 bases between them. Germline CDR1 and CDR2: SGHTA and FQGNSA. The CDR3 is 14 residues long. The CDR3 spells CASSFDSNGNTIYF. Written as DNA, the CDR3 is TGTGCCAGCAGCTTTGACAGCAATGGAAACACCATATATTTT.

This chain connects TRBV29-1 to TRBJ2-7; D might be TRBD2 (7 bases). The CDR3 sequence is 14 residues long. Deletions cut 4 bases from V and 7 bases from J, with 20 bases between. The V gene's germline CDR1 is SQVTM and CDR2 ANQGSEA. Here the CDR3 reads CSVGLGGGSREQYF. The CDR3 bases are TGCAGCGTTGGTCTAGGGGGGGGCTCGCGGGAGCAGTACTTC.

The chain recombines TRBV5-5 with TRBJ2-5; D ambiguous. This CDR3 is 15 amino acids long. Germline assignment: CDR1 SGHKS and CDR2 YYEKEE (reference sequence). Trimming took 1 base from V and 2 from J, leaving 12 bases between them. CDR3 amino acids: CASSLFRAGQETQYF. CDR3 nucleotides: TGTGCCAGCAGCTTGTTTCGGGCAGGTCAAGAGACCCAGTACTTC.

The chain is built from TRBV7-6 and TRBJ1-2, with 9 bases that match TRBD1. This CDR3 region has 14 residues. V lost 1 base, J lost 8 bases, and 5 bases stayed unmatched. Germline V gene data show CDR1 as SGHVS and CDR2 as FNYEAQ. CDR3 DNA: TGTGCCAGCAGCTTAGAACAGGGGGCCGGCGGCTACACCTTC. This gives the protein CASSLEQGAGGYTF.

This chain links TRBV9 with TRBJ2-3; 11 nucleotides agree with TRBD2. Germline V gene sequence: CDR1 SGDLS, CDR2 YYNGEE. The CDR3 is 15 residues long. With 4 bases clipped from V and 1 base from J, the junction kept 2 bases outside the gene matches. The CDR3: CASSPGLAGTDTQYF. The CDR3 DNA reads as TGTGCCAGCAGCCCGGGACTAGCGGGCACAGATACGCAGTATTTT.

The V call is TRBV7-8, the J call TRBJ1-6; no firm D call. The germline gives CDR1 SGHVS, CDR2 FQNEAQ. The ends were cut back, 1 base at V and 7 bases at J, with 14 bases in the middle. This CDR3 spans 16 amino acids. The CDR3 region is CASSLGSGLRNSPLHF. DNA for the CDR3: TGTGCCAGCAGCTTAGGGTCCGGACTTAGGAATTCACCCCTCCACTTT.

The CDR3 spells CASSLARSMAGNEQFF. The CDR3 DNA reads as TGTGCCAGCAGCTTAGCGAGGTCAATGGCGGGCAATGAGCAGTTCTTC. The rearrangement uses TRBV7-8 and TRBJ2-1; possible D gene TRBD2, 5 bases. The CDR3 spans 16 residues. V lost 0 bases and J 6 bases, leaving 15 bases between the germline ends. Germline loops: CDR1 SGHVS, CDR2 FQNEAQ. The full variable domain, in which reference TRBV7-8 and TRBJ2-1 provide the parts outside the CDR3, is GAGVSQSPRYKVAKRGQDVALRCDPISGHVSLFWYQQALGQGPEFLTYFQNEAQLDKSGLPSDRFFAERPEGSVSTLKIQRTQQEDSAVYLCASSLARSMAGNEQFFGPGTRLTVL.

This chain links TRBV9 with TRBJ2-5, with 9 bases lining up with TRBD2. Germline trimming cut 3 bases from V and 4 bases from J; bases unmatched to any gene: 7. Germline V gene lookup returns CDR1 SGDLS and CDR2 YYNGEE. This CDR3 is built from 15 residues. The CDR3 loop reads CASSGAGTSLETQYF. In DNA form, the CDR3 reads TGTGCCAGCAGCGGGGCCGGGACTAGCCTAGAGACCCAGTACTTC.

This clone was seen once. The chain joins TRBV11-3 to TRBJ1-1, with TRBD1 as a possible D gene (5 bases). Trimming pared 0 bases from V and 4 bases from J, leaving 9 bases between. Per the germline V gene, CDR1 is SGHNT and CDR2 is YENEEA. The CDR3 has 14 residues. The CDR3 region has the DNA TGTGCCAGCAGCTTAGACGGGGGTTCCACTGAAGCTTTCTTT. Translated: CASSLDGGSTEAFF.

This sequence joins TRBV18 and TRBJ2-3; TRBD1 aligns across 7 bases. Germline CDR1 reads KGHSH; CDR2 reads LQKENI. J was trimmed by 3 bases and V by 5 bases; bases with no gene match: 11. This CDR3 has 16 residues. The CDR3 reads CASSATGPPFTDTQYF. The CDR3 DNA follows: TGTGCCAGCTCAGCGACAGGGCCACCATTTACAGATACGCAGTATTTT.

The DNA of the CDR3 is TGTGCCAGCAGCGCCGGGACTAGCGGGAGCGGGACAGATACGCAGTATTTT. This gives the protein CASSAGTSGSGTDTQYF. The chain is built from TRBV9 and TRBJ2-3, with 14 bases aligning to TRBD2. Germline V CDR1 and CDR2: SGDLS, YYNGEE. The V gene end was trimmed by 3 bases and the J gene end by 3 bases; junction bases not matched to a gene: 6. The CDR3 totals 17 residues. Combining the CDR3 with reference TRBV9 and TRBJ2-3 gives the whole variable domain DSGVTQTPKHLITATGQRVTLRCSPRSGDLSVYWYQQSLDQGLQFLIQYYNGEERAKGNILERFSAQQFPDLHSELNLSSLELGDSALYFCASSAGTSGSGTDTQYFGPGTRLTVL.

This chain uses TRBV2 with TRBJ2-1; maybe TRBD2 (6 bases). The germline CDR1 and CDR2 sequences are SNHLY and FYNNEI. V lost 8 bases and J lost 6, with 17 bases in between. This CDR3 is built from 14 residues. CDR3 region: CASVGRRVGNEQFF. DNA of the CDR3: TGTGCCAGCGTAGGAAGGAGGGTGGGCAATGAGCAGTTCTTC. Combining the CDR3 with reference TRBV2 and TRBJ2-1 gives the whole variable domain EPEVTQTPSHQVTQMGQEVILRCVPISNHLYFYWYRQILGQKVEFLVSFYNNEISEKSEIFDDQFSVERPDGSNFTLKIRSTKLEDSAMYFCASVGRRVGNEQFFGPGTRLTVL.

This chain joins TRBV7-6 and TRBJ2-5; D gene uncertain. In germline, CDR1 is SGHVS, CDR2 FNYEAQ. CDR3 size: 14 residues. V was clipped by 1 base and J by 1 base, with 7 bases between them. The CDR3 DNA reads TGTGCCAGCAGCTTAGGGACGGTCCAAGAGACCCAGTACTTC. Protein: CASSLGTVQETQYF.

The J gene is TRBJ2-7, the V gene TRBV21-1; the table calls TRBD2, which could not be checked here. TRBV21-1 constitutes a pseudogene. The CDR3 is made up of 14 amino acids. The CDR3 DNA follows: TGTGCCAGCAGCAACCATACTAGGGACTACGAGCAGTACGTC. Protein sequence: CASSNHTRDYEQYV.

The CDR3 DNA sequence: TGCGCCAGCAGACCGACAGGGGGGAACTATGGCTACACCTTC. Residues: CASRPTGGNYGYTF. The chain carries TRBV5-1 and TRBJ1-2, with 9 positions matching TRBD1. The CDR3 totals 14 residues. Germline CDR1 and CDR2: SGHRS and YFSETQ. V shed 5 bases and J 2 bases; nucleotides not matched to a gene: 4.

This rearrangement joins TRBV30 to TRBJ2-3; 16 nucleotides agree with TRBD2. Germline trimming cut 1 base from V and 4 bases from J; bases unmatched to any gene: 8. Germline V gene data show CDR1 as GTSNPN and CDR2 as SVGIG (reference sequence). The length of the CDR3 is 18 residues. The CDR3 reads CAWSAPGLAGGRPDTQYF. The CDR3 DNA follows: TGTGCCTGGAGTGCCCCGGGACTAGCGGGAGGGCGGCCAGATACGCAGTATTTT.

The chain employs TRBV11-2 and TRBJ1-1; D gene uncertain. CDR3 length equals 14 residues. Trimming took off 1 base at V and 4 bases at J, with 10 bases between the two ends. Germline loops: CDR1 SGHAT, CDR2 FQNNGV. The CDR3 bases are TGTGCCAGCAGCTTAGGAGGGCCAGGCACTGAAGCTTTCTTT. Amino acids: CASSLGGPGTEAFF.